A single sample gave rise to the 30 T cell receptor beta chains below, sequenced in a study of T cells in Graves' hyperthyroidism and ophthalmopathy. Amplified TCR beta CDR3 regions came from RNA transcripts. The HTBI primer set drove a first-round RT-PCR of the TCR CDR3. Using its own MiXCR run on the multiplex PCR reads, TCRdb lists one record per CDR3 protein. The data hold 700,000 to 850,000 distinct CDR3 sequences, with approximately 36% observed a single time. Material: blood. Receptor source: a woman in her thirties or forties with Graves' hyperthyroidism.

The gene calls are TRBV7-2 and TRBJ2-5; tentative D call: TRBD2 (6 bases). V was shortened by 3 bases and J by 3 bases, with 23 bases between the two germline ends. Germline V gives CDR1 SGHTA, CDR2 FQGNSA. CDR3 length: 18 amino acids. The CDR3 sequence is CASSFRSVGGGPKETQYF. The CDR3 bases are TGTGCCAGCAGCTTCCGGAGTGTGGGGGGAGGCCCCAAAGAGACCCAGTACTTC.

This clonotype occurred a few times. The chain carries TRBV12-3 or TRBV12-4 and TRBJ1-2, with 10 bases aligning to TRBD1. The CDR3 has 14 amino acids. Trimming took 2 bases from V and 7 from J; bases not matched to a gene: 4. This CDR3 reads CASSLTDRGPGYTF. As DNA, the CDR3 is TGTGCCAGCAGTTTAACCGACAGGGGGCCTGGCTACACCTTC.

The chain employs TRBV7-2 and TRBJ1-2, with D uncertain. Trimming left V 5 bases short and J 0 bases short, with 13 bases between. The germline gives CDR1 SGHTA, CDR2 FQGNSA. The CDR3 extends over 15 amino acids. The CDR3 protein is CASSQVRQANYGYTF. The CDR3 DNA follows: TGTGCCAGCAGCCAAGTCCGCCAGGCTAACTATGGCTACACCTTC.

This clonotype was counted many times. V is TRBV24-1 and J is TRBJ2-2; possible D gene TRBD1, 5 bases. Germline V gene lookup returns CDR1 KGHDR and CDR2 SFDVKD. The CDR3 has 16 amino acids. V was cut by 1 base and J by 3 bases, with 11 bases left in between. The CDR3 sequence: CATSDFDSRYTGELFF. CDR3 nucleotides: TGTGCCACCAGTGATTTCGACAGTCGTTACACCGGGGAGCTGTTTTTT.

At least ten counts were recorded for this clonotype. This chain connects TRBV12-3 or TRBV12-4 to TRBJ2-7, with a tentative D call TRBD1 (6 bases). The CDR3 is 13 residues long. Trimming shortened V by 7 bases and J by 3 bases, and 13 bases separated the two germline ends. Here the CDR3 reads CASTYEQGYEQYF. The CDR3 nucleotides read TGTGCCAGCACCTACGAACAGGGCTACGAGCAGTACTTC.

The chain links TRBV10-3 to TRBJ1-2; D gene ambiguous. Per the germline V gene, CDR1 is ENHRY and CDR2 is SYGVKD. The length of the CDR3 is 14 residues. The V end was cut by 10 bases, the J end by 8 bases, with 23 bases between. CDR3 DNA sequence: TGTGCCAGCAGCGAGAACACAGAGGCTCGGGGCTACACCTTC. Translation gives CASSENTEARGYTF.

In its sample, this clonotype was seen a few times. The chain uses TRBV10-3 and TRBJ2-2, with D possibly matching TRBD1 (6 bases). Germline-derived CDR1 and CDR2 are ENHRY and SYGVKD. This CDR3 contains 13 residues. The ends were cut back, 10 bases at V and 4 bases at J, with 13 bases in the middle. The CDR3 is CASTSQGTGELFF. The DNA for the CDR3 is TGTGCCAGCACCTCACAGGGCACCGGGGAGCTGTTTTTT.

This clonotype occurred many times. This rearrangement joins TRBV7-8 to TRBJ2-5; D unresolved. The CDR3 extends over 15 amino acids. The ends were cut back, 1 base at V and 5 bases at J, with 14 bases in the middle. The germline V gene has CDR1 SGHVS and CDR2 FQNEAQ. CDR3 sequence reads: CASSLVSPRRETQYF. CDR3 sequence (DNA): TGTGCCAGCAGCTTAGTGTCCCCGAGAAGGGAGACCCAGTACTTC.

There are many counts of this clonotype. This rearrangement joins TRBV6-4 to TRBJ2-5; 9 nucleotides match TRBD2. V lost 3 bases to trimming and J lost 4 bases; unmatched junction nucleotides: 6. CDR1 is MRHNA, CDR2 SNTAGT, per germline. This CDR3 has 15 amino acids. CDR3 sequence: CASSEGSGSGETQYF. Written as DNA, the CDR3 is TGTGCCAGCAGTGAAGGTAGCGGGAGTGGAGAGACCCAGTACTTC.

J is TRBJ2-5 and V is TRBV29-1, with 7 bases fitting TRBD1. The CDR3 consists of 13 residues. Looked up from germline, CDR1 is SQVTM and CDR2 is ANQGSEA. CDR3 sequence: CALRQGLGETQYF. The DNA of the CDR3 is TGCGCACTCCGACAGGGATTGGGGGAGACCCAGTACTTC. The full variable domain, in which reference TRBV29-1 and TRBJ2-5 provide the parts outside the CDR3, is SAVISQKPSRDICQRGTSLTIQCQVDSQVTMMFWYRQQPGQSLTLIATANQGSEATYESGFVIDKFPISRPNLTFSTLTVSNMSPEDSSIYLCALRQGLGETQYFGPGTRLLVL.

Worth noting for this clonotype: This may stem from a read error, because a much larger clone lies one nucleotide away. CDR3 loop: CSARDWEGARETQYF. For the CDR3, the DNA is TGCAGTGCTAGAGATTGGGAGGGGGCTCGGGAGACCCAGTACTTC. The gene calls are TRBV20-1 and TRBJ2-5; D might be TRBD1 or TRBD2, each matching 7 bases. With 0 bases removed from V and 5 bases from J, the gap between germline ends came to 16 bases. The length of the CDR3 is 15 residues. Germline CDR1 DFQATT, CDR2 SNEGSKA (reference sequence).

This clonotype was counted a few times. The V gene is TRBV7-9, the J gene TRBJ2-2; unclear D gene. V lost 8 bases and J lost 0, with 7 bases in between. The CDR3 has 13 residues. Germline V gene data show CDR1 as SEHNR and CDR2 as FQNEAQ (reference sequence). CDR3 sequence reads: CASSTSNTGELFF. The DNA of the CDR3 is TGTGCCAGCTCAACATCGAACACCGGGGAGCTGTTTTTT. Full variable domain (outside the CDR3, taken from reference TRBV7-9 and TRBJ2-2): DTGVSQNPRHKITKRGQNVTFRCDPISEHNRLYWYRQTLGQGPEFLTYFQNEAQLEKSRLLSDRFSAERPKGSFSTLEIQRTEQGDSAMYLCASSTSNTGELFFGEGSRLTVL.

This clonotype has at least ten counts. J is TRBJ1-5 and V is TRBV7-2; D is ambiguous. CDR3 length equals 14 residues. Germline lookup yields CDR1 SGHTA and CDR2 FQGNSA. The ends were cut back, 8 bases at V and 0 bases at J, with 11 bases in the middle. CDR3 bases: TGTGCCAGCGCCGGCATTTATAGCAATCAGCCCCAGCATTTT. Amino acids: CASAGIYSNQPQHF.

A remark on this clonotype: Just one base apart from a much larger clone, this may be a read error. Written as DNA, the CDR3 is TGTGCCAGCACGCCACAGGGTCTTGGCAATCGGCCCCAGCATTTT. This encodes CASTPQGLGNRPQHF. This rearrangement joins TRBV14 to TRBJ1-5; D is possibly TRBD1 (6 bases). The CDR3 has 15 residues. The germline CDR1 and CDR2 sequences are SGHDN and FVKESK. The full variable domain, in which reference TRBV14 and TRBJ1-5 provide the parts outside the CDR3, is EAGVTQFPSHSVIEKGQTVTLRCDPISGHDNLYWYRRVMGKEIKFLLHFVKESKQDESGMPNNRFLAERTGGTYSTLKVQPAELEDSGVYFCASTPQGLGNRPQHFGDGTRLSIL.

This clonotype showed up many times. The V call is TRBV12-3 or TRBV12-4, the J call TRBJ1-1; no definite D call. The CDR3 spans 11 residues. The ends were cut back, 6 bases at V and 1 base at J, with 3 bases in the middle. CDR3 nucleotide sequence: TGTGCCAGCAGACAGAACACTGAAGCTTTCTTT. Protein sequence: CASRQNTEAFF.

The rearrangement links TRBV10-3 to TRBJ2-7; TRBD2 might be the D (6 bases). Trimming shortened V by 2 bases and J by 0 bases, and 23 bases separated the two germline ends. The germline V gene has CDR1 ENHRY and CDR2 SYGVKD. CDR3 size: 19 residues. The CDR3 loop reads CAISEPTGWDSPLSYEQYF. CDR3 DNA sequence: TGTGCCATCAGTGAGCCTACAGGTTGGGACTCTCCCCTCTCCTACGAGCAGTACTTC.

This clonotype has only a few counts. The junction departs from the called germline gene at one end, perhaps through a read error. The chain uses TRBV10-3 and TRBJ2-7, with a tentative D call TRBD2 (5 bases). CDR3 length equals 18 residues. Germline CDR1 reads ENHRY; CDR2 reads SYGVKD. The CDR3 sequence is CASSAETRSTGLPYEQYF. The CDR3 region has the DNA TGTGCCAGCAGTGCTGAGACAAGGAGTACTGGACTGCCCTACGAGCAGTACTTC.

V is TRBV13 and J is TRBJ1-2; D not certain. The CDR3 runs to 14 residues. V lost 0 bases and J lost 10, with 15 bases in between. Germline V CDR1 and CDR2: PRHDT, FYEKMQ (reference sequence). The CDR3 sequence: CASSLGRGRRLYTF. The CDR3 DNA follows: TGTGCCAGCAGCTTAGGCCGAGGTCGCAGGCTCTACACCTTC.

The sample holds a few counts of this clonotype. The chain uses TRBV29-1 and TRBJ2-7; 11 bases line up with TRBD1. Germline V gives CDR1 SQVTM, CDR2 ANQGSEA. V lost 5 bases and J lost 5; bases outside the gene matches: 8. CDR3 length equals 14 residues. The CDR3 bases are TGCAGCGTTTCCGGGACAGGGGGACTCGACGAGCAGTACTTC. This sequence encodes CSVSGTGGLDEQYF.

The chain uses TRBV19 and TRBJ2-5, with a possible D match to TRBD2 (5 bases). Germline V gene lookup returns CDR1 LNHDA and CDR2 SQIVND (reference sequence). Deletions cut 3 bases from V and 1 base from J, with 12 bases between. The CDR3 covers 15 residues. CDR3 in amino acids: CASSMAGKPQETQYF. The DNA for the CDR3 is TGTGCCAGTAGTATGGCCGGGAAACCCCAAGAGACCCAGTACTTC.

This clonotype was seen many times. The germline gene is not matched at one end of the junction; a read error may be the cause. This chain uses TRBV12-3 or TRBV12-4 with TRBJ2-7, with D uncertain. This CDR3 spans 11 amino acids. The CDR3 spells CASSFGPKTDF. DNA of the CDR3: TGTGCCAGCAGTTTCGGACCTAAGACCGACTTC.

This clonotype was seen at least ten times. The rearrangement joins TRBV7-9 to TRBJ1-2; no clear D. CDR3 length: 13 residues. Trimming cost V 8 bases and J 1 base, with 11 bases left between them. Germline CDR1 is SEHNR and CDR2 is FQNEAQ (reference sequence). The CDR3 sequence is CASLGSLNYGYTF. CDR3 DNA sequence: TGTGCCAGCTTAGGGAGCCTTAACTATGGCTACACCTTC.

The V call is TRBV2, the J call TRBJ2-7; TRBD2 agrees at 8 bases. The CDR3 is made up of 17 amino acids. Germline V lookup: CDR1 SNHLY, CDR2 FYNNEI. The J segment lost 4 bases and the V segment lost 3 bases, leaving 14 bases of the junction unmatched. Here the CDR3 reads CASSDILLGLGGYEQYF. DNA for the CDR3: TGTGCCAGCAGTGATATCCTTCTGGGACTAGGTGGGTACGAGCAGTACTTC.

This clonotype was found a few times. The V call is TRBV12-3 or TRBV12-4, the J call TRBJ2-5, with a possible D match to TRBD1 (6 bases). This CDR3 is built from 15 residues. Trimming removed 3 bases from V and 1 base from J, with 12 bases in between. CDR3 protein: CASSLDGGSQETQYF. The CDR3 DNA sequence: TGTGCCAGCAGTTTGGATGGGGGCAGCCAAGAGACCCAGTACTTC.

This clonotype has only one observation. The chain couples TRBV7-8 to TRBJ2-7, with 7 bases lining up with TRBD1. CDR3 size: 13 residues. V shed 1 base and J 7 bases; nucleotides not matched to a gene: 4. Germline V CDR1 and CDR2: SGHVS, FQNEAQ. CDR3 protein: CASSLGTGWEQYF. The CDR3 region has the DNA TGTGCCAGCAGCTTAGGGACAGGATGGGAGCAGTACTTC.

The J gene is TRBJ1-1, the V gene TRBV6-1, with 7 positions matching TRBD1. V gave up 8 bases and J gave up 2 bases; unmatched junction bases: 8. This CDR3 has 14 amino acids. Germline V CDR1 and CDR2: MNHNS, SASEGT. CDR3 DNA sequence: TGTGCCAGCTGCGCCGGGACAGTTAACACTGAAGCTTTCTTT. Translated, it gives CASCAGTVNTEAFF.

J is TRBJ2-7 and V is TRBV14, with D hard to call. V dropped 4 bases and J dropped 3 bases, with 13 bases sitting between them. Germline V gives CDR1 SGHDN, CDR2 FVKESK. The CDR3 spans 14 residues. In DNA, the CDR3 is TGTGCCAGCAGCCCTAATGGACCCCTCTACGAGCAGTACTTC. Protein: CASSPNGPLYEQYF.

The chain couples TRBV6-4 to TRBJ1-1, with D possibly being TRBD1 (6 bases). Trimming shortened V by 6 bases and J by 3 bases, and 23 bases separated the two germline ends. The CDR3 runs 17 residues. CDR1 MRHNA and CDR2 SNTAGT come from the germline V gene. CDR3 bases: TGTGCCAGCAGGGACCCCGGTGGAGGGGGGATGGACACTGAAGCTTTCTTT. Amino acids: CASRDPGGGGMDTEAFF.

The CDR3 reads CASSRRGSSYEQYF. In DNA form, the CDR3 reads TGTGCCAGCAGCAGAAGGGGGAGCTCCTACGAGCAGTACTTC. This chain links TRBV7-9 with TRBJ2-7; possibly TRBD1 for D (6 bases). Trimming stripped 5 bases from V and 0 bases from J, with 11 bases between. The CDR3 covers 14 residues. Germline assignment: CDR1 SEHNR and CDR2 FQNEAQ (reference sequence). Full variable domain (outside the CDR3, taken from reference TRBV7-9 and TRBJ2-7): DTGVSQNPRHKITKRGQNVTFRCDPISEHNRLYWYRQTLGQGPEFLTYFQNEAQLEKSRLLSDRFSAERPKGSFSTLEIQRTEQGDSAMYLCASSRRGSSYEQYFGPGTRLTVT.

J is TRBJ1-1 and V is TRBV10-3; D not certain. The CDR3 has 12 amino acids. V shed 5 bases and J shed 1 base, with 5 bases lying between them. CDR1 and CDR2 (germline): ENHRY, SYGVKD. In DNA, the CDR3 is TGTGCCATCAGTTTGAGGAACACTGAAGCTTTCTTT. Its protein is CAISLRNTEAFF.